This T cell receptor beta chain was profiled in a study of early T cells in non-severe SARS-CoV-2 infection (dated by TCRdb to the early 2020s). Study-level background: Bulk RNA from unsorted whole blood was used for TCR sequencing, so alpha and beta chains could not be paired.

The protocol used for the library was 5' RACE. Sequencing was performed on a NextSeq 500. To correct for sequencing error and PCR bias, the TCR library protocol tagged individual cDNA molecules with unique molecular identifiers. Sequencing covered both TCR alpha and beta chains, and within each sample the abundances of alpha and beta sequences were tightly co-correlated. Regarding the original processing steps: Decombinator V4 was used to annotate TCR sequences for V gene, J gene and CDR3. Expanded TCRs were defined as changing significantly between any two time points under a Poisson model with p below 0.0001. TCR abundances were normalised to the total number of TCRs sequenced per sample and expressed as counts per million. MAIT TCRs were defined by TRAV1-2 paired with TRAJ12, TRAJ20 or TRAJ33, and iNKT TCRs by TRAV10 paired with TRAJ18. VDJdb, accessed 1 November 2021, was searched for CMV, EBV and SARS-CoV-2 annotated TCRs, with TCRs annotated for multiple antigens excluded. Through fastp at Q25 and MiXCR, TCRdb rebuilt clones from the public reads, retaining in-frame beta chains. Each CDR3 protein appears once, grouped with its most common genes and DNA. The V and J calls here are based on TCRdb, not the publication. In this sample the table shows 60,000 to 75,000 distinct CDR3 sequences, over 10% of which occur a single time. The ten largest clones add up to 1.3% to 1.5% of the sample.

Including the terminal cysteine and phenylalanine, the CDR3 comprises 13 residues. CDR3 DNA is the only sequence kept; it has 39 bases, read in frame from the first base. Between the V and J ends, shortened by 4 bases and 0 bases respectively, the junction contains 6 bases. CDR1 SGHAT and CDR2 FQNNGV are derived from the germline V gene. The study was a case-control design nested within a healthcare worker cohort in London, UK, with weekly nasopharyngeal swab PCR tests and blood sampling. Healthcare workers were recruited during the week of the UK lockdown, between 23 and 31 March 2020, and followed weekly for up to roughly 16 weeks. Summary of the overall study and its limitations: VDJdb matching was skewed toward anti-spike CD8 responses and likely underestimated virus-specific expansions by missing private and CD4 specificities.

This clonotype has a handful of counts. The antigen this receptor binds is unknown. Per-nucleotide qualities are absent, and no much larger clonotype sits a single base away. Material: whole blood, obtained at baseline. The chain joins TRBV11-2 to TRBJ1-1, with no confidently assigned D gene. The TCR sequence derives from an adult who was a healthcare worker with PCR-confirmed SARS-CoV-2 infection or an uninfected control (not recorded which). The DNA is TGTGCCAGCAGCTCCAGTATGAACACTGAAGCTTTCTTT. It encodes CASSSSMNTEAFF.